These T cell receptor beta chains were read from a single sample in a study of T cells in Graves' hyperthyroidism and ophthalmopathy. TCRdb reprocessed the multiplex PCR reads via MiXCR and lists one record per CDR3 protein. The table records about 380,000 distinct CDR3 sequences, about 15% of them present only once. Sequenced material: blood. The receptors here all came from a woman in her sixties with Graves' hyperthyroidism. Both conserved end residues are part of each CDR3. The D gene is left open where the match is weak. Clone size is not always given. Where it is, it says once, few, many or a class for expanded clones.

>TRBD2|TRBJ2-3|few|TRBV6-1
TGTGCCAGCAGCCCCCGGGGGGCTAGCGGGAGGTACGGCACAGATACGCAGTATTTT
CASSPRGASGRYGTDTQYF
>TRBD1|TRBJ2-1|once|TRBV6-7
TGTGCCAGCAGTCCGGACAGGGGTCAGTCCTCCTACAATGAGCAGTTCTTC
CASSPDRGQSSYNEQFF
>NA|TRBJ1-3|many|TRBV5-1
TGCGCCAGCAGCTTGGATCGGTGGATCACGGGAAACACCATATATTTT
CASSLDRWITGNTIYF
>TRBD2|TRBJ2-7|many|TRBV28
TGTGCCAGCAGTCTAAGACTAGCGGGAGCTATGGCTAAACCCTACGAGCAGTACTTC
CASSLRLAGAMAKPYEQYF
>TRBD1|TRBJ2-5|many|TRBV18
TGTGCCAGCTCAAAATGGGGGACAGGGAACCAAGAGACCCAGTACTTC
CASSKWGTGNQETQYF
>TRBD1|TRBJ2-1|many|TRBV9
TGTGCCAGCACCAACCGTCCCGGGACAGTGTACAATGAGCAGTTCTTC
CASTNRPGTVYNEQFF
>NA|TRBJ2-7|NA|TRBV10-3
TGTGCCATCAGGCCGGGGAGAGGGGAGGCCTACGAGCAGTACTTC
CAIRPGRGEAYEQYF
>NA|TRBJ2-1|many|TRBV28
TGTGCCAGCAGTTTTGGGGACCGAGTTCGTGAGCAGTTCTTC
CASSFGDRVREQFF
>NA|TRBJ1-5|few|TRBV19
TGTGCCAGTAGTATCGGACAAGGGGCCATACCCCAGCATTTT
CASSIGQGAIPQHF
>TRBD1|TRBJ2-7|few|TRBV9
TGTGCCAGCAGCAACTTGGACAGGGGCGGGTACGAGCAGTACTTC
CASSNLDRGGYEQYF
>NA|TRBJ1-2|many|TRBV28
TGTGCCAGCAGTTTACCCAGAGACTATGGCTACACCTTC
CASSLPRDYGYTF
>NA|TRBJ1-4|few|TRBV7-6
TGTGCCAGCAGCTTAGGGCCAGCAACTAATGAAAAACTGTTTTTT
CASSLGPATNEKLFF
>TRBD2|TRBJ2-7|NA|TRBV20-1
TGCAGTGCTAGAGCAAGGGCGGGAGCCTACGAGCAGTACTTC
CSARARAGAYEQYF
>NA|TRBJ2-1|many|TRBV3-1
TGTGCCAGCAGCCAAGATCCCAGGGTATGGAATGAGCAGTTCTTC
CASSQDPRVWNEQFF
>TRBD1|TRBJ2-2|few|TRBV5-1
TGCGCCAGCAGCATTGCAGGACAGGGTGTCGGGGAGCTGTTTTTT
CASSIAGQGVGELFF
>NA|TRBJ1-1|many|TRBV18
TGTGCCAGCTCACCACCGCTGAACACTGAAGCTTTCTTT
CASSPPLNTEAFF
>TRBD2|TRBJ2-2|many|TRBV11-3
TGTGCCAGCAGCTTACCAGCGGGAGGGCGGACCGGGGAGCTGTTTTTT
CASSLPAGGRTGELFF
>NA|TRBJ2-7|many|TRBV6-1
TGTGCCAGCAGTCTATCAGGGGGGATCTCCTACGAGCAGTACTTC
CASSLSGGISYEQYF
>NA|TRBJ2-5|few|TRBV7-3
TGTGCCAGCAGCTTAAACGCGGGTGCCCGGTGGGAGACCCAGTACTTC
CASSLNAGARWETQYF
>TRBD2|TRBJ2-7|many|TRBV5-8
TGTGCCAGCAGTCTGAGCGGGAGGAGCTCCTACGAGCAGTACTTC
CASSLSGRSSYEQYF
>NA|TRBJ2-7|many|TRBV2
TGTGCCAGCAGTGGACCGAGGACCTACGAGCAGTACTTC
CASSGPRTYEQYF
>NA|TRBJ1-5|many|TRBV30
TGTGCCTGGAGTGGGGGTAACAATCAGCCCCAGCATTTT
CAWSGGNNQPQHF
>TRBD1|TRBJ2-3|many|TRBV6-5
TGTGCCAGCAGTTACTTGGACAGGAGCACAGATACGCAGTATTTT
CASSYLDRSTDTQYF
>TRBD2|TRBJ2-5|many|TRBV3-1
TGTGCCAGCAGCCCCAACCTCGGGACTAGCGGGAGACCCCTTTACTTC
CASSPNLGTSGRPLYF
>TRBD1|TRBJ2-7|few|TRBV19
TGTGCCAGTAGCGCTGGACAGGTGAGCGAGCAGTACTTC
CASSAGQVSEQYF
>NA|TRBJ1-1|many|TRBV12-3/TRBV12-4
TGTGCCAGCAGTTTGGGGGAGGGGAACACTGAAGCTTTCTTT
CASSLGEGNTEAFF